The source of this T cell receptor beta chain is a study of blood T cell repertoires in COVID-19. How the authors handled the data: Researchers report that nucleated cell counts were estimated from reference gene primer amplification. Repertoires were generated with immunoSEQ multiplex PCR, while TCRdb's copy carries only in-frame clones and drops some. The V and J calls and clone size are taken from that table; D and trimming were inferred from the DNA. The sample holds 95,000 to 120,000 clones, roughly 82% seen once. The source is a woman in her thirties or forties with acute or convalescent COVID-19. The sequencing input was peripheral blood.

The CDR3 DNA is TGTGCCAGCAGTTCCAAATTCGGGGGTGAAGCTTTCTTT. Residues: CASSSKFGGEAFF. The chain links TRBV28 to TRBJ1-1; tentative D call: TRBD1 (5 bases). Germline V gives CDR1 MDHEN, CDR2 SYDVKM. This CDR3 region has 13 residues. With 4 bases removed from V and 7 bases from J, the gap between germline ends came to 13 bases. Together with reference TRBV28 and TRBJ1-1, the CDR3 gives the full variable domain: DVKVTQSSRYLVKRTGEKVFLECVQDMDHENMFWYRQDPGLGLRLIYFSYDVKMKEKGDIPEGYSVSREKKERFSLILESASTNQTSMYLCASSSKFGGEAFFGQGTRLTVV.